This entry describes one TCR beta chain. The antigen is not known. This sample is drawn from a study of vaccination and CD4 T cells after COVID-19. At the level of the study: Cells received overlapping spike peptides from SARS-CoV-2, HCoV-NL63, HCoV-OC43 and HCoV-229E as stimulation.

Points from the study as a whole: Convalescent patients' clones that were vaccine-specific were spike mono-reactive in 304 of 307 cases.

Cultured CD4+ T cell DNA underwent sequencing with the Oncomine TCR Beta short-read assay. TCRdb analysed the PCR reads with MiXCR anew, one entry per CDR3 protein. The sample lists around 1,900 distinct CDR3 sequences, approximately 50% seen once, with around 85% in the top ten. Sample treatment: roughly nine-day PBMC culture with coronavirus spike peptide pools or control peptides (ViraFEST assay). The CDR3 has 13 amino acids. V lost 1 base and J lost 8, with 9 bases in between. The input for sequencing was CD4+ T cells from blood, cultured in vitro, taken after SARS-CoV-2 vaccination. The gene calls are TRBV12-3 or TRBV12-4 and TRBJ1-5; D is perhaps TRBD1 (5 bases). The receptor was isolated from a human donor who had recovered from COVID-19. The CDR3 region has the DNA TGTGCCAGCAGTTTAGGGGGGACCAAGCCCCAGCATTTT. It yields the protein CASSLGGTKPQHF.